This note documents a single T cell receptor beta chain sequence. Antigen specificity is unknown. Healthy bone marrow donors supplied every sample. This sample was included in a study of cytomegalovirus exposure and HLA in healthy donors. About the study: Earlier results showed 120 million or so unique TCR beta sequences derived from 150 million to 200 million T cells. Unique TCRs numbering around 80 million, obtained from HLA-typed donors, made up an early data release. General study points: The study recorded some 160 TCR beta chains that were cytomegalovirus-associated.

The PCR had 60 Vbeta and 13 Jbeta primers. The method was immunoSEQ multiplex PCR; TCRdb's version includes in-frame clones alone and lacks a portion of them. The sample lists over 150,000 clones; roughly 79% were seen once. This receptor was taken from a woman in her fifties or sixties in good health and CMV-seronegative. Sequenced sample: PBMCs.

CDR3 nucleotide sequence: TGTGCCAGCAGCCCTAGCGGGGGGTCGGATACGCAGTATTTT. This encodes CASSPSGGSDTQYF. V and J are TRBV5-4 and TRBJ2-3; 11 nucleotides agree with TRBD2. V gave up 4 bases and J gave up 6 bases; unmatched junction bases: 4. CDR1 and CDR2 (germline): SGHNT, YYREEE (reference sequence). The CDR3 spans 14 residues. Supplemented by reference TRBV5-4 and TRBJ2-3, the full variable domain reads ETGVTQSPTHLIKTRGQQVTLRCSSQSGHNTVSWYQQALGQGPQFIFQYYREEENGRGNFPPRFSGLQFPNYSSELNVNALELDDSALYLCASSPSGGSDTQYFGPGTRLTVL.